This T cell receptor (beta chain) derives from a study of T cell repertoires in cytomegalovirus infection. Study as a whole: Well-studied HLA-B-restricted epitopes and recently identified HLA-C-restricted epitopes of CMV were both used in the study. Study-wide points: The study found HLA-C-restricted CMV-specific TCR beta clonotypes dominating the ex vivo response.

This CDR3 has 15 amino acids. Germline loops: CDR1 SGHVS, CDR2 FNYEAQ. The V gene lost 4 bases and the J gene lost 6 bases, with 16 bases spanning the gap. Only a few counts were recorded for this clonotype. Its antigen is unknown. TCRdb ran MiXCR on the reads and lists one entry per CDR3 protein. The table shows a few hundred thousand distinct CDR3 sequences, with about 40% occurring only once. The origin of this receptor is a human donor in good health (CMV status not recorded). Some clones in this sample may be carry-over from other donors' samples. The specimen comprised cultured PBMCs, sampled from culture after CMV antigen stimulation. The chain uses TRBV7-6 and TRBJ1-5; no firm D call. CDR3 sequence (DNA): TGTGCCAGCAGCTCCACAACGGGAGGCGGTCAGCCCCAGCATTTT. Amino acids: CASSSTTGGGQPQHF.